This entry lists 9 T cell receptor beta chains sequenced from one sample in a study of blood T cell repertoires in COVID-19. Method: immunoSEQ multiplex PCR; TCRdb's copy keeps in-frame clones and lacks some. This sample carries about 82,000 clones, 75% to 90% of them seen once, and the ten largest clones take more than 10%. Source material: peripheral blood. The receptors derive from a woman aged 40 to 49 with active or convalescent COVID-19.

This chain connects TRBV18 to TRBJ1-2; 7 bases align to TRBD1. Unmatched junction bases numbered 9, after V lost 4 bases and J lost 4 bases. From germline, CDR1 is KGHSH and CDR2 LQKENI. The CDR3 extends over 15 amino acids. DNA of the CDR3: TGTGCCAGCTCACAAGCCGGGACAGACTTCTATGGCTACACCTTC. Its protein product is CASSQAGTDFYGYTF. Variable domain in full (rest from reference TRBV18 and TRBJ1-2): NAGVMQNPRHLVRRRGQEARLRCSPMKGHSHVYWYRQLPEEGLKFMVYLQKENIIDESGMPKERFSAEFPKEGPSILRIQQVVRGDSAAYFCASSQAGTDFYGYTFGSGTRLTVV.

The rearrangement uses TRBV10-1 and TRBJ1-2, with 8 bases identical to TRBD1. The CDR3 runs 16 residues. V shed 2 bases, J shed 8 bases, and the junction held 13 bases outside the gene matches. CDR1 WNHNN and CDR2 SYGVQD come from the germline V gene (reference sequence). The CDR3 DNA reads as TGCGCCAGCAGTGAGACCTACCAACGACAGGGGTGCGGCTACACCTTC. Its translation is CASSETYQRQGCGYTF.

This chain links TRBV18 with TRBJ2-6; 9 nucleotides agree with TRBD1. From germline, CDR1 is KGHSH and CDR2 LQKENI. The CDR3 covers 15 residues. V gave up 3 bases and J gave up 13 bases; unmatched junction bases: 10. CDR3: CASSPGQGCPRVLTF. The DNA of the CDR3 is TGTGCCAGCTCACCGGGACAGGGATGTCCACGAGTCCTGACTTTC.

The rearrangement joins TRBV28 to TRBJ1-4; 9 bases are shared with TRBD1. The J segment lost 5 bases and the V segment lost 4 bases, leaving 5 bases of the junction unmatched. The CDR3 has 15 residues. Germline CDR1 is MDHEN and CDR2 is SYDVKM. The DNA for the CDR3 is TGTGCCAGCAGTTCCCCCGGGACAGGGAATGAAAAACTGTTTTTT. It specifies CASSSPGTGNEKLFF.

This clone was observed a handful of times. The gene calls are TRBV10-3 and TRBJ2-1, with D perhaps matching TRBD2 (7 bases). The CDR3 extends over 13 amino acids. Looked up from germline, CDR1 is ENHRY and CDR2 is SYGVKD. Trimming left V 8 bases short and J 3 bases short, with 11 bases between. This chain's CDR3 is CAIGRGGYNEQFF. CDR3 DNA sequence: TGTGCCATCGGAAGGGGGGGCTACAATGAGCAGTTCTTC.

CDR3 bases: TGCGCCAGCAGCCAGGAGGGTGTAAATACGCAGTATTTT. Amino acid sequence: CASSQEGVNTQYF. The chain uses TRBV4-3 and TRBJ2-3; possible D gene TRBD2, 6 bases. CDR1 LGHNA and CDR2 YSLEER come from the germline V gene. The CDR3 is 13 amino acids. The V end was cut by 3 bases, the J end by 7 bases, with 11 bases between.

V gene TRBV4-3 combines with J gene TRBJ1-1; maybe TRBD1 (5 bases). Germline V gene data show CDR1 as LGHNA and CDR2 as YSLEER. The V and J ends lost 0 bases and 7 bases respectively, with 15 bases between them. The CDR3 covers 15 residues. The CDR3 DNA reads as TGCGCCAGCAGCCAAGATCCCCAGGGTTTGGGTGAAGCTTTCTTT. Its translation: CASSQDPQGLGEAFF.

The rearrangement uses TRBV6-5 and TRBJ1-6; D perhaps matches TRBD1 (5 bases). The CDR3 contains 14 residues. V dropped 4 bases and J dropped 8 bases, with 12 bases sitting between them. Germline V gene lookup returns CDR1 MNHEY and CDR2 SVGAGI. The DNA for the CDR3 is TGTGCCAGCAGTTGGGGCAGGTTTGATTCACCCCTCCACTTT. Amino acids: CASSWGRFDSPLHF.

V is TRBV27 and J is TRBJ2-1, with TRBD2 matching over 11 bases. The germline gives CDR1 MNHEY, CDR2 SMNVEV (reference sequence). This CDR3 has 15 amino acids. V trimming: 4 bases; J trimming: 9 bases; junction bases outside the gene matches: 8. The CDR3 is CASSSLSGGASEQFF. CDR3 nucleotide sequence: TGTGCCAGCAGTTCCCTTAGCGGGGGGGCGAGTGAGCAGTTCTTC.